The text below deals with one T cell receptor (beta chain). Its antigen is as yet unknown. Here immunoSEQ multiplex PCR was the method, and the copy in TCRdb shows in-frame clones only, minus some. The sample carries about 120,000 clones, approximately 89% recorded once. The data stem from a study of T cell responses to AZD1222 COVID-19 vaccine. For the study at large: Pooling was applied to second doses at about 4 or about 12 weeks. Overall study results and limits: Spike was spanned by vaccine-associated CD4 TCRs, which were dominant at 160-218 and 743-854. Clonal diversity may have been underestimated in mostly white British donors.

Germline V gene lookup returns CDR1 SGHVS and CDR2 FQNEAQ. The CDR3 is 16 residues long. Deletions cut 5 bases from V and 0 bases from J, with 13 bases between. The chain combines TRBV7-8 with TRBJ1-4; unclear D gene. This receptor was taken from an adult in good health. This specimen consisted of peripheral blood, obtained on day 0 of AZD1222 vaccination. In DNA form, the CDR3 reads TGTGCCAGCAGCCCTTGGACGGAAGCAACTAATGAAAAACTGTTTTTT. Protein sequence: CASSPWTEATNEKLFF.